Following are 27 T cell receptor beta chains from one sample sequenced in a study of T cell repertoires in cytomegalovirus infection. TCRdb processed the reads anew with MiXCR; each CDR3 protein has one entry. In the table there are approximately 700,000 distinct CDR3 sequences, about 40% of which are singletons. The sample was PBMCs. These receptors all come from a human donor in good health (CMV status not recorded). Some clones in this sample may be carry-over from other donors' samples.

This clonotype was found a few times. The chain uses TRBV19 and TRBJ2-5, with D perhaps assigned TRBD1 or TRBD2 (5 bases each). The V gene lost 3 bases and the J gene lost 4 bases, with 15 bases spanning the gap. The CDR3 covers 15 residues. CDR1 and CDR2 (germline): LNHDA, SQIVND (reference sequence). This CDR3 is CASSIGTGGGETQYF. The CDR3 nucleotides are TGTGCCAGTAGTATTGGTACGGGTGGGGGAGAGACCCAGTACTTC.

J is TRBJ2-6 and V is TRBV6-1, with a weak D call TRBD2 (5 bases). The CDR3 consists of 12 residues. The V and J ends lost 8 bases and 11 bases respectively, with 13 bases between them. Germline V gives CDR1 MNHNS, CDR2 SASEGT. CDR3 amino acids: CASGGVWDVLTF. The CDR3 region has the DNA TGTGCCAGCGGAGGAGTTTGGGACGTCCTGACTTTC.

There are a few counts of this clonotype. The chain recombines TRBV15 with TRBJ2-3, with TRBD1 matching 9 bases. Germline CDR1 reads LNHNV; CDR2 reads YYDKDF (reference sequence). The CDR3 consists of 16 residues. J gave up 2 bases and V 2 bases, and 5 bases lay outside the gene matches. The CDR3 spells CATSRPRDRVTDTQYF. The CDR3 coding sequence is TGTGCCACCAGCAGACCCCGGGACAGGGTCACAGATACGCAGTATTTT.

V usage is TRBV2 and J usage is TRBJ2-7; D not certain. CDR1 SNHLY and CDR2 FYNNEI come from the germline V gene. V lost 8 bases to trimming and J lost 6 bases, with 17 bases between them. The CDR3 is 13 residues long. CDR3 in amino acids: CASRQVPRSEQYF. As DNA, the CDR3 is TGTGCCAGCCGTCAAGTCCCCCGATCCGAGCAGTACTTC.

This clonotype was picked up many times. This chain links TRBV2 with TRBJ2-3, with 8 positions matching TRBD2. CDR1 and CDR2 (germline): SNHLY, FYNNEI. The junction had 7 bases not matched to a gene; V was cut back by 5 bases and J by 3 bases. There are 15 residues in the CDR3. The CDR3 spells CASSSRAGETDTQYF. In DNA, the CDR3 is TGTGCCAGCAGTTCTCGAGCGGGGGAGACAGATACGCAGTATTTT. Supplemented by reference TRBV2 and TRBJ2-3, the full variable domain reads EPEVTQTPSHQVTQMGQEVILRCVPISNHLYFYWYRQILGQKVEFLVSFYNNEISEKSEIFDDQFSVERPDGSNFTLKIRSTKLEDSAMYFCASSSRAGETDTQYFGPGTRLTVL.

The J gene is TRBJ1-1, the V gene TRBV12-3 or TRBV12-4; 8 bases line up with TRBD1. This CDR3 contains 14 residues. The J segment lost 7 bases and the V segment lost 2 bases, leaving 6 bases of the junction unmatched. CDR3 region: CASSLYRGDSEAFF. The CDR3 nucleotides are TGTGCCAGCAGTTTATACAGGGGGGATAGTGAAGCTTTCTTT.

The chain is built from TRBV28 and TRBJ2-1, with TRBD2 matching over 10 bases. Trimming at V came to 2 bases and at J to 4 bases, leaving 5 bases not matched to a gene. The CDR3 has 16 residues. Germline lookup yields CDR1 MDHEN and CDR2 SYDVKM. Here the CDR3 DNA reads TGTGCCAGCAGTTTAATTCTAGCGGGAGCGTACAATGAGCAGTTCTTC. Translating it yields CASSLILAGAYNEQFF.

This clonotype was seen a few times. V and J are TRBV20-1 and TRBJ1-2; tentative D call: TRBD1 (5 bases). The V and J ends lost 6 bases and 5 bases respectively, with 16 bases between them. The CDR3 is 13 amino acids. Looked up from germline, CDR1 is DFQATT and CDR2 is SNEGSKA (reference sequence). CDR3 sequence reads: CSARPGGMYGYTF. The CDR3, as DNA: TGCAGTGCCCGCCCCGGGGGGATGTATGGCTACACCTTC.

The chain is built from TRBV29-1 and TRBJ2-6; D is perhaps TRBD1 or TRBD2 (5 bases each). The CDR3 totals 17 residues. Per the germline V gene, CDR1 is SQVTM and CDR2 is ANQGSEA. Trimming left V 5 bases short and J 0 bases short, with 17 bases between. The CDR3 region has the DNA TGCAGCGTTAGAGAGAGGGACGGAGGCTCTGGGGCCAACGTCCTGACTTTC. As protein: CSVRERDGGSGANVLTF.

Remarks on this clonotype: Since a much larger clone is just one base distant, this may be a read error. This chain connects TRBV27 to TRBJ2-7; D perhaps matches TRBD2 (5 bases). CDR1 and CDR2 from the germline V gene are MNHEY and SMNVEV (reference sequence). V lost 8 bases to trimming and J lost 5 bases, with 13 bases between them. The CDR3 consists of 12 residues. The CDR3 DNA sequence: TGTGCCAGCGGGAGACCGGGCCACGAGCAGTACTTC. Protein sequence: CASGRPGHEQYF.

This clonotype was found a few times. V usage is TRBV6-1 and J usage is TRBJ2-1; 9 bases align to TRBD1. The CDR3 covers 14 residues. The germline V gene has CDR1 MNHNS and CDR2 SASEGT. V gave up 5 bases and J gave up 8 bases; unmatched junction bases: 7. DNA for the CDR3: TGTGCCAGCAGTCCCCGGACAGGGGTCCATGAGCAGTTCTTC. Protein: CASSPRTGVHEQFF.

A note on this clonotype: One end of the junction varies from germline; a read error may be responsible. The chain is built from TRBV7-3 and TRBJ2-7; D uncertain. The CDR3 consists of 13 residues. Germline CDR1 reads SGHTA; CDR2 reads FQGTGA. In DNA form, the CDR3 reads TGTGCCAGCATCTTAGAACGATACTACGAGCAGTACTTC. It translates to CASILERYYEQYF.

The rearrangement joins TRBV12-3 or TRBV12-4 to TRBJ2-3; perhaps TRBD2 as D (5 bases). Trimming took 3 bases from V and 2 from J, leaving 12 bases between them. The CDR3 loop spans 15 amino acids. The CDR3 coding sequence is TGTGCCAGCAGTTTTTCGGGGTTCGCCACAGATACGCAGTATTTT. The encoded protein is CASSFSGFATDTQYF.

The V and J genes are TRBV7-2 and TRBJ1-2; TRBD1 aligns across 9 bases. The CDR3 is 15 residues long. After removal of 5 bases from V and 8 bases from J, the junction contained 12 bases not matched to a gene. Germline V CDR1 and CDR2: SGHTA, FQGNSA. The CDR3 bases are TGTGCCAGCAGCCTCTATCCCGGGACAGGGTACGGCTACACCTTC. Its translation is CASSLYPGTGYGYTF.

Comment on this clonotype: The junction departs from germline at one end; a sequencing error may be responsible. The chain has TRBV28 and TRBJ2-2, with D tentatively TRBD2 (6 bases). The germline V gene has CDR1 MDHEN and CDR2 SYDVKM. The CDR3 spans 14 residues. CDR3 in amino acids: CASSLGGATRELFF. CDR3 bases: TGTGCCAGCAGTCTAGGAGGGGCCACCCGGGAGCTGTTTTTT.

CDR3 region: CASSFRDRGLEQYF. The CDR3 nucleotides are TGTGCCAGCAGCTTCCGGGACAGGGGGCTCGAGCAGTACTTC. The chain employs TRBV7-2 and TRBJ2-7; 12 bases map to TRBD1. The length of the CDR3 is 14 residues. The J segment lost 6 bases and the V segment lost 3 bases, leaving 3 bases of the junction unmatched. Germline lookup yields CDR1 SGHTA and CDR2 FQGNSA. The variable domain in full, completed from reference TRBV7-2 and TRBJ2-7, reads GAGVSQSPSNKVTEKGKDVELRCDPISGHTALYWYRQSLGQGLEFLIYFQGNSAPDKSGLPSDRFSAERTGGSVSTLTIQRTQQEDSAVYLCASSFRDRGLEQYFGPGTRLTVT.

V usage is TRBV7-2 and J usage is TRBJ2-7; the D gene could be TRBD1 or TRBD2 (5 bases each). Looked up from germline, CDR1 is SGHTA and CDR2 is FQGNSA. CDR3 length: 19 residues. The V end was cut by 1 base, the J end by 6 bases, with 28 bases between. CDR3 protein: CASSLVGSGLSRARGEQYF. The CDR3 DNA reads TGTGCCAGCAGCTTAGTAGGGTCGGGGCTCTCCCGAGCTAGGGGCGAGCAGTACTTC.

This clonotype has only a few counts. The V call is TRBV28, the J call TRBJ2-1; TRBD1 agrees at 10 bases. Trimming took 4 bases from V and 8 from J; bases not matched to a gene: 20. Germline loops: CDR1 MDHEN, CDR2 SYDVKM. The CDR3 is made up of 19 amino acids. In DNA, the CDR3 is TGTGCCAGCAGTTCAAATGTTCTCAACCGGGACAGGGGAGGGTATGAGCAGTTCTTC. It is translated as CASSSNVLNRDRGGYEQFF.

The rearrangement links TRBV19 to TRBJ2-1, with D hard to call. The CDR3 contains 14 residues. Germline CDR1 is LNHDA and CDR2 is SQIVND (reference sequence). V was shortened by 6 bases and J by 8 bases, with 17 bases between the two germline ends. In DNA form, the CDR3 reads TGTGCCAGTAGAGGCCTCTCCCCAGGCGATGAGCAGTTCTTC. As protein: CASRGLSPGDEQFF.

This sequence joins TRBV6-2 or TRBV6-3 and TRBJ1-2, with a weak D call TRBD1 (5 bases). The CDR3 extends over 13 amino acids. The V and J ends lost 2 bases and 6 bases respectively, with 10 bases between them. CDR1 and CDR2 (germline): MNHEY, SVGEGT. The CDR3, as DNA: TGTGCCAGCAGTTACAGCGGGGGTGATGGCTACACCTTC. This sequence encodes CASSYSGGDGYTF.

The chain has TRBV24-1 and TRBJ1-2; D is perhaps TRBD1 (5 bases). This CDR3 contains 13 residues. The germline V gene has CDR1 KGHDR and CDR2 SFDVKD. Trimming took off 5 bases at V and 5 bases at J, with 11 bases between the two ends. CDR3 sequence reads: CATSGQGSYGYTF. The CDR3 nucleotides read TGTGCCACCAGTGGGCAGGGATCTTATGGCTACACCTTC.

This clonotype was counted ten times or more. The gene calls are TRBV2 and TRBJ1-2; TRBD1 might be the D (6 bases). V was cut by 6 bases and J by 4 bases, with 18 bases left in between. Germline V CDR1 and CDR2: SNHLY, FYNNEI. The CDR3 length is 15 residues. The CDR3 is CASRVGGDMPYGYTF. As DNA, the CDR3 is TGTGCCAGCAGGGTCGGCGGGGACATGCCCTATGGCTACACCTTC. Full variable domain (missing parts from reference TRBV2 and TRBJ1-2): EPEVTQTPSHQVTQMGQEVILRCVPISNHLYFYWYRQILGQKVEFLVSFYNNEISEKSEIFDDQFSVERPDGSNFTLKIRSTKLEDSAMYFCASRVGGDMPYGYTFGSGTRLTVV.

This clonotype was observed once. This chain joins TRBV20-1 and TRBJ1-5; D is uncertain. The CDR3 runs to 13 residues. CDR1 is DFQATT, CDR2 SNEGSKA, per germline (reference sequence). V was pared by 6 bases and J by 0 bases, with 9 bases between. Written as DNA, the CDR3 is TGCAGTGCCCCCTCAACTAGCAATCAGCCCCAGCATTTT. As protein: CSAPSTSNQPQHF.

At least ten counts were recorded for this clonotype. The rearrangement joins TRBV15 to TRBJ2-1; TRBD2 aligns across 16 bases. The CDR3 contains 18 residues. Germline V gene data show CDR1 as LNHNV and CDR2 as YYDKDF (reference sequence). With 4 bases clipped from V and 0 bases from J, the junction kept 3 bases outside the gene matches. CDR3 sequence: CATSTGLAGGGSYNEQFF. CDR3 DNA: TGTGCCACCAGCACGGGACTAGCGGGAGGGGGCTCCTACAATGAGCAGTTCTTC.

The CDR3 bases are TGTGCCAGCAGTCGCACAGGGTATCCAACTAATGAAAAACTGTTTTTT. Its protein is CASSRTGYPTNEKLFF. The genes are TRBV6-1 and TRBJ1-4; D is perhaps TRBD1 (6 bases). The CDR3 totals 16 residues. V was trimmed by 5 bases and J by 0 bases, leaving 13 bases between them. The germline V gene encodes CDR1 MNHNS and CDR2 SASEGT.

This sequence joins TRBV27 and TRBJ1-1; TRBD1 matches at 7 bases. CDR1 is MNHEY and CDR2 is SMNVEV in the germline V gene (reference sequence). This CDR3 spans 15 amino acids. V gave up 5 bases and J gave up 1 base; unmatched junction bases: 7. The CDR3 sequence is CASSHWTGGNTEAFF. The CDR3 region has the DNA TGTGCCAGCAGTCATTGGACAGGTGGGAACACTGAAGCTTTCTTT.

V is TRBV14 and J is TRBJ1-6; D is uncertain. Germline V gives CDR1 SGHDN, CDR2 FVKESK. The CDR3 spans 14 residues. The V gene lost 1 base and the J gene lost 8 bases, with 9 bases spanning the gap. The CDR3 sequence is CASSQAVGYSPLHF. CDR3 bases: TGTGCCAGCAGCCAAGCCGTTGGGTATTCACCCCTCCACTTT.